The 23 T cell receptor beta chains below come from one sample, sequenced in a study of CD8+ T cells in alopecia areata. It was cDNA, reverse transcribed from extracted RNA, that served as the sequencing template. This table comes from immunoSEQ multiplex PCR, and its TCRdb copy is limited to in-frame clones, with some not included. The data show under 110,000 clones, 50% to 60% seen once. Stated treatment: oral pan-JAK inhibitor, 5-10 mg twice daily. The material sequenced was CD8+ T cells sorted from blood, taken at roughly week 58, from a patient treated with tofacitinib. The receptors come from a human donor with alopecia areata.

The genes are TRBV5-1 and TRBJ2-7; a possible D gene is TRBD1 (5 bases). Trimming left V 1 base short and J 0 bases short, with 11 bases between. The CDR3 is made up of 15 amino acids. Germline V gene sequence: CDR1 SGHRS, CDR2 YFSETQ. CDR3: CASSLRAGNSYEQYF. CDR3 DNA: TGCGCCAGCAGCTTGCGGGCAGGGAACTCCTACGAGCAGTACTTC.

This chain connects TRBV27 to TRBJ2-1; TRBD2 agrees at 7 bases. Germline V lookup: CDR1 MNHEY, CDR2 SMNVEV (reference sequence). J lost 6 bases, V lost 0 bases, and 2 bases had no gene match. The CDR3 has 14 residues. This chain's CDR3 is CASSLSSSGNEQFF. CDR3 nucleotide sequence: TGTGCCAGCAGTTTATCTTCTAGCGGCAATGAGCAGTTCTTC.

The gene calls are TRBV19 and TRBJ2-2; TRBD2 might be the D (6 bases). From germline, CDR1 is LNHDA and CDR2 SQIVND (reference sequence). This CDR3 is 12 amino acids long. V was pared by 9 bases and J by 5 bases, with 10 bases between. The CDR3, as DNA: TGTGCCAGCGGGGGTGAGACCGGGGAGCTGTTTTTT. Residues: CASGGETGELFF.

This clone was seen a handful of times. V gene TRBV5-1 combines with J gene TRBJ2-3, with D possibly TRBD1 on 6 matching bases. The length of the CDR3 is 15 residues. Germline-derived CDR1 and CDR2 are SGHRS and YFSETQ. With 0 bases removed from V and 6 bases from J, the gap between germline ends came to 14 bases. The CDR3 DNA follows: TGCGCCAGCAGCTTGGACAGGGACCCAGGGGATACGCAGTATTTT. This codes for CASSLDRDPGDTQYF.

This clone was detected a few times. The rearrangement links TRBV11-1 to TRBJ2-1; 7 bases map to TRBD1. After removal of 4 bases from V and 5 bases from J, the junction contained 8 bases not matched to a gene. The CDR3 has 15 amino acids. Germline lookup yields CDR1 SGHAT and CDR2 FQDESV (reference sequence). In nucleotides, the CDR3 is TGTGCCAGCAGCTCGACAGGGACGTTGAACAATGAGCAGTTCTTC. Translating gives CASSSTGTLNNEQFF.

This clone showed up just a few times. This sequence joins TRBV12-5 and TRBJ2-5, with D unresolved. Germline loops: CDR1 LGHNT, CDR2 FRNRAP. The length of the CDR3 is 14 residues. V lost 4 bases and J lost 1, with 10 bases in between. CDR3 in amino acids: CASGSPGSQETQYF. Written as DNA, the CDR3 is TGTGCTAGTGGTTCTCCGGGCAGCCAAGAGACCCAGTACTTC.

The gene calls are TRBV18 and TRBJ2-4; D remains ambiguous. This CDR3 is 15 amino acids long. Germline V gene lookup returns CDR1 KGHSH and CDR2 LQKENI. The V gene lost 1 base and the J gene lost 0 bases, with 7 bases spanning the gap. The chain's CDR3 is CASSPRRLAKNIQYF. CDR3 DNA sequence: TGTGCCAGCTCACCACGGCGACTAGCCAAAAACATTCAGTACTTC. The full variable domain, completed using reference TRBV18 and TRBJ2-4, is NAGVMQNPRHLVRRRGQEARLRCSPMKGHSHVYWYRQLPEEGLKFMVYLQKENIIDESGMPKERFSAEFPKEGPSILRIQQVVRGDSAAYFCASSPRRLAKNIQYFGAGTRLSVL.

The gene calls are TRBV30 and TRBJ1-4; possible D gene TRBD1, 5 bases. The CDR3 has 15 residues. The V gene lost 2 bases and the J gene lost 8 bases, with 18 bases spanning the gap. Germline V gene sequence: CDR1 GTSNPN, CDR2 SVGIG (reference sequence). CDR3 bases: TGTGCCTGGAGTTATCACAGGACTGAAGGCGAAAAACTGTTTTTT. The encoded protein is CAWSYHRTEGEKLFF.

V usage is TRBV15 and J usage is TRBJ1-5, with no clear D. Trimming took 4 bases from V and 3 from J, leaving 10 bases between them. The germline CDR1 and CDR2 sequences are LNHNV and YYDKDF (reference sequence). CDR3 size: 14 residues. This CDR3 is CATSKTPFNQPQHF. CDR3 DNA: TGTGCCACCAGCAAAACTCCGTTCAATCAGCCCCAGCATTTT.

V and J are TRBV29-1 and TRBJ1-2; perhaps TRBD1 as D (6 bases). Germline V gene lookup returns CDR1 SQVTM and CDR2 ANQGSEA. Trimming stripped 7 bases from V and 8 bases from J, with 17 bases between. The CDR3 is made up of 12 amino acids. The CDR3 protein is CSAPTEGGGYTF. CDR3 nucleotides: TGCAGCGCCCCGACGGAGGGGGGAGGCTACACCTTC.

The CDR3 reads CASSVGEGTTDTQYF. The CDR3 nucleotides read TGCGCCAGCAGCGTAGGGGAGGGAACCACAGATACGCAGTATTTT. This chain connects TRBV5-1 to TRBJ2-3; 7 positions match TRBD2. After removal of 4 bases from V and 2 bases from J, the junction contained 7 bases not matched to a gene. The CDR3 is 15 residues long. Germline V lookup: CDR1 SGHRS, CDR2 YFSETQ.

V usage is TRBV15 and J usage is TRBJ2-7, with 10 bases lining up with TRBD1. The germline CDR1 and CDR2 sequences are LNHNV and YYDKDF (reference sequence). The ends lost 9 bases at V and 4 bases at J; junction bases unmatched: 9. The CDR3 length is 14 residues. This CDR3 is CATTSGTGVYEQYF. CDR3 nucleotides: TGTGCCACTACCTCCGGGACAGGGGTATACGAGCAGTACTTC.

The gene calls are TRBV5-6 and TRBJ2-1; perhaps TRBD2 as D (7 bases). This CDR3 is built from 17 residues. The V and J ends lost 4 bases and 6 bases respectively, with 23 bases between them. Germline V gene sequence: CDR1 SGHDT, CDR2 YYEEEE. This CDR3 is CASSTRLGGAPLNEQFF. The CDR3 DNA reads as TGTGCCAGCAGCACCCGTCTTGGGGGGGCCCCCCTCAATGAGCAGTTCTTC.

The CDR3 DNA reads as TGTGCCAGCAGCCAAGATGGGACTAGCGGGGGGGCAGAGACCCAGTACTTC. Its protein product is CASSQDGTSGGAETQYF. The V call is TRBV4-2, the J call TRBJ2-5; 16 nucleotides match TRBD2. The J segment lost 4 bases and the V segment lost 0 bases, leaving 2 bases of the junction unmatched. Germline lookup yields CDR1 LGHNA and CDR2 YNFKEQ. The length of the CDR3 is 17 residues.

The chain has TRBV6-5 and TRBJ1-1, with 8 bases fitting TRBD1. Germline assignment: CDR1 MNHEY and CDR2 SVGAGI. V gave up 2 bases and J gave up 11 bases; unmatched junction bases: 10. This CDR3 spans 14 amino acids. The CDR3 sequence: CASSYLGQVKPAFF. In nucleotides, the CDR3 is TGTGCCAGCAGTTACCTGGGACAGGTCAAACCGGCTTTCTTT.

The table lists this clone with a count of one. The chain links TRBV15 to TRBJ1-1, with 7 positions matching TRBD1. The ends lost 6 bases at V and 6 bases at J; junction bases unmatched: 13. The CDR3 spans 15 residues. Per the germline V gene, CDR1 is LNHNV and CDR2 is YYDKDF (reference sequence). DNA of the CDR3: TGTGCCACCAGATCAAGTAGGGGGCAGGGGGCTGAAGCTTTCTTT. It encodes CATRSSRGQGAEAFF.

This clone showed up just once. The chain is built from TRBV9 and TRBJ2-5; D gene ambiguous. The V and J ends lost 1 base and 1 base respectively, with 11 bases between them. Germline assignment: CDR1 SGDLS and CDR2 YYNGEE. The CDR3 extends over 15 amino acids. CDR3 residues: CASSVSGVLQETQYF. Here the CDR3 DNA reads TGTGCCAGCAGCGTATCTGGGGTTCTCCAAGAGACCCAGTACTTC.

This clone was counted a single time. The V gene is TRBV9, the J gene TRBJ1-1; 7 positions match TRBD1. Per the germline V gene, CDR1 is SGDLS and CDR2 is YYNGEE. The CDR3 has 15 amino acids. V trimming: 3 bases; J trimming: 3 bases; junction bases outside the gene matches: 8. CDR3 protein: CASSATGTVDTEAFF. The CDR3, as DNA: TGTGCCAGCAGCGCAACCGGGACAGTGGACACTGAAGCTTTCTTT. Full variable domain (remainder filled in from reference TRBV9 and TRBJ1-1): DSGVTQTPKHLITATGQRVTLRCSPRSGDLSVYWYQQSLDQGLQFLIQYYNGEERAKGNILERFSAQQFPDLHSELNLSSLELGDSALYFCASSATGTVDTEAFFGQGTRLTVV.

CDR3 loop: CASSPYEGEQFF. CDR3 nucleotides: TGTGCCAGCAGCCCCTATGAGGGTGAGCAGTTCTTC. The chain carries TRBV6-5 and TRBJ2-1; the D gene is possibly TRBD2 (5 bases). This CDR3 is built from 12 residues. CDR1 is MNHEY, CDR2 SVGAGI, per germline. The V and J ends lost 6 bases and 9 bases respectively, with 12 bases between them.

V and J are TRBV27 and TRBJ2-6; D is ambiguous. The CDR3 is made up of 18 amino acids. Between the trimmed V and J ends, which lost 6 bases and 1 base, there was a span of 19 bases. Germline CDR1 reads MNHEY; CDR2 reads SMNVEV (reference sequence). The CDR3 loop is CASSPQQSILSGANVLTF. The CDR3 coding sequence is TGTGCCAGCAGCCCCCAGCAGAGCATCCTATCTGGGGCCAACGTCCTGACTTTC.

This clone occurred a few times. The V call is TRBV27, the J call TRBJ1-5; 9 nucleotides match TRBD1. V lost 8 bases and J lost 4; bases outside the gene matches: 12. This CDR3 spans 16 amino acids. CDR1 is MNHEY, CDR2 SMNVEV, per germline (reference sequence). The CDR3 reads CASRAVGQGRNQPQHF. Here the CDR3 DNA reads TGTGCCAGCCGGGCCGTGGGACAGGGACGGAATCAGCCCCAGCATTTT.

This chain connects TRBV5-1 to TRBJ2-1, with D possibly TRBD1 on 6 matching bases. Deletions cut 3 bases from V and 10 bases from J, with 8 bases between. The CDR3 loop spans 11 amino acids. Germline V gene lookup returns CDR1 SGHRS and CDR2 YFSETQ. The CDR3 DNA reads TGCGCCAGCAGCTACGGACAGGAGCAGTTCTTC. Residues: CASSYGQEQFF.

The rearrangement links TRBV27 to TRBJ2-1; D gene ambiguous. This CDR3 is 13 amino acids long. The V end lost 2 bases, the J end lost 10 bases, and 12 bases lay between the germline ends. The V gene's germline CDR1 is MNHEY and CDR2 SMNVEV (reference sequence). CDR3 nucleotide sequence: TGTGCCAGCAGTTTAAATCGGGTCGGCGAGCAGTTCTTC. As protein: CASSLNRVGEQFF.